This TCR beta chain was identified in a study of blood T cells in healthy people across ages. This clonotype has just a few counts. Its target is unknown. Primed by a sample-barcoded 5' primer and a J-beta primer mix, a second PCR proceeded for 7 to 11 cycles. TCRdb ran MiXCR on the 5' RACE reads and lists one entry per CDR3 protein. The sample shows about 1,600,000 distinct CDR3 sequences, around 39% of them seen only once. Study results and limitations: Strongly correlated with naive T cell percentage was TCR beta diversity. Age advanced and TCR beta diversity per million T cells fell, roughly linearly.

Germline CDR1 LGHNA, CDR2 YNFKEQ. This CDR3 is 16 amino acids long. The germline V and J ends were trimmed by 0 bases and 1 base, with 11 bases remaining between them. Those donating, healthy Caucasian individuals from Russia, were aged about 6 to 95. Donors each provided 8 to 10 milliliters of peripheral blood. V usage is TRBV4-2 and J usage is TRBJ2-3; D is uncertain. Material: blood. This clonotype was obtained from a woman aged 18-29 years in good health. In DNA, the CDR3 is TGTGCCAGCAGCCAAGATCTAATGGTCCGCACAGATACGCAGTATTTT. Its translation is CASSQDLMVRTDTQYF.